This T cell receptor (beta chain) was identified during a study of blood T cell repertoires in COVID-19. Recovered participants had two consecutive negative NP/OP PCR tests, healthcare professional clearance, or symptom resolution. Assay used: immunoSEQ multiplex PCR; TCRdb lists only in-frame clones, some missing. The table includes 150,000 to 200,000 clones, approximately 88% detected once. The source of this sequence is a woman aged 55-69 years who had recovered from COVID-19. The sequencing sample was made of PBMCs or T cells enriched from blood (not recorded which).

The CDR3 is CASSPVRHMNTEAFF. CDR3 DNA: TGTGCCAGCTCACCAGTCAGACACATGAACACTGAAGCTTTCTTT. The rearrangement joins TRBV18 to TRBJ1-1; D is uncertain. Per the germline V gene, CDR1 is KGHSH and CDR2 is LQKENI. This CDR3 spans 15 amino acids. Trimming left V 2 bases short and J 0 bases short, with 10 bases between.